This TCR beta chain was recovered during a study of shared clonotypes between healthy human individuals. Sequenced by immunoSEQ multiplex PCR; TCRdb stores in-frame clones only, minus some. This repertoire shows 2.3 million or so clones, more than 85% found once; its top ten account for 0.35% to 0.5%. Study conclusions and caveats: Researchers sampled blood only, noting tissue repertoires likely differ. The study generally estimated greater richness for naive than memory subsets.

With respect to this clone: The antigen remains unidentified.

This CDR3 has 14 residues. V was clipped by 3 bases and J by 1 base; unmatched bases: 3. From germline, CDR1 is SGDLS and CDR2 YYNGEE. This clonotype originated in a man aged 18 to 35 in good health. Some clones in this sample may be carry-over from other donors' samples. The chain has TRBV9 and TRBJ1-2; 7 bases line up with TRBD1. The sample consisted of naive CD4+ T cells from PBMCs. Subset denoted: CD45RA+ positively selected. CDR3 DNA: TGTGCCAGCAGCGCGGGACAGCTTAACTATGGCTACACCTTC. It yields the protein CASSAGQLNYGYTF.